This section outlines one T cell receptor beta chain sequence together with its context. The antigen remains undetermined. As every portion of the isolated RNA was reverse transcribed, the sequencing read expressed TCRB transcripts. Sequencing was performed with immunoSEQ multiplex PCR; in TCRdb, only in-frame clones are kept and a portion is missing. The repertoire holds some 40,000 clones, approximately 50% seen once, with 0.72% in the top ten. This entry belongs to a study of beta chain features in type 1 diabetes. The CDR3 covers 12 residues. CDR1 and CDR2 (germline): LNHDA, SQIVND (reference sequence). V shed 10 bases and J shed 3 bases, with 12 bases lying between them. General study findings and limits: With patients and controls alike, PCR might favor shorter templates to an equal degree. Comparison showed that naive, central memory and Treg TCRB repertoires appeared more similar among patients than among healthy donors.

The chain recombines TRBV19 with TRBJ1-2; D is undetermined. The sequencing input was central memory CD4+ T cells from blood. This TCR derives from a woman under 30 in good health. The DNA for the CDR3 is TGTGCCACGTACAGAGCTTACTATGGCTACACCTTC. Its protein is CATYRAYYGYTF.